The 18 T cell receptor beta chains below all came from one sample that was sequenced in a study of blood T cell repertoires in COVID-19. The assay was immunoSEQ multiplex PCR, and TCRdb's table has in-frame clones only and misses some. The data hold roughly 250,000 clones, with 86% observed a single time. Sample: peripheral blood. The receptors were gathered from a woman in her 30s with COVID-19, enrolled during active disease.

In its sample, this clone was seen once. V gene TRBV7-6 combines with J gene TRBJ1-6, with a tentative D call TRBD1 (5 bases). The CDR3 sequence is 14 residues long. In germline, CDR1 is SGHVS, CDR2 FNYEAQ. V was cut by 2 bases and J by 10 bases, with 12 bases left in between. The CDR3 region has the DNA TGTGCCAGCAGCTTAACAGGCCCCGGGTCACCCCTCCACTTT. This sequence encodes CASSLTGPGSPLHF.

This clone appeared a single time. V gene TRBV5-1 combines with J gene TRBJ1-1; TRBD1 is a possible D gene (6 bases). V shed 4 bases and J shed 5 bases, with 12 bases lying between them. This CDR3 contains 13 residues. From germline, CDR1 is SGHRS and CDR2 YFSETQ. The CDR3 is CASSPYRETEAFF. The CDR3 DNA is TGCGCCAGCAGCCCGTACAGGGAGACTGAAGCTTTCTTT.

The rearrangement links TRBV5-1 to TRBJ1-1, with 8 bases that match TRBD1. J was trimmed by 6 bases and V by 3 bases; bases with no gene match: 7. Germline values: CDR1 SGHRS, CDR2 YFSETQ. This CDR3 is built from 14 residues. This CDR3 reads CASSWAGGDAEAFF. The CDR3 nucleotides read TGCGCCAGCAGCTGGGCAGGGGGCGATGCTGAAGCTTTCTTT.

This clone was observed a handful of times. J is TRBJ1-1 and V is TRBV6-5; no clear D gene. The V gene lost 7 bases and the J gene lost 0 bases, with 15 bases spanning the gap. The CDR3 is made up of 15 amino acids. CDR1 and CDR2 (germline): MNHEY, SVGAGI. CDR3 amino acids: CASTRGWQLNTEAFF. CDR3 nucleotide sequence: TGTGCCAGCACCCGAGGGTGGCAGCTGAACACTGAAGCTTTCTTT.

The genes are TRBV11-3 and TRBJ2-5; a weak D match, TRBD1 (5 bases). Germline V CDR1 and CDR2: SGHNT, YENEEA. V lost 4 bases to trimming and J lost 2 bases, with 17 bases between them. The CDR3 runs to 16 residues. The CDR3 DNA follows: TGTGCCAGCAGCTCCATGAAAGGACAAGAACAAGAGACCCAGTACTTC. It translates to CASSSMKGQEQETQYF. The full variable domain, completed using reference TRBV11-3 and TRBJ2-5, is EAGVVQSPRYKIIEKKQPVAFWCNPISGHNTLYWYLQNLGQGPELLIRYENEEAVDDSQLPKDRFSAERLKGVDSTLKIQPAELGDSAVYLCASSSMKGQEQETQYFGPGTRLLVL.

CDR3 DNA sequence: TGTGCCAGCAGCATACTCGGACAGGAAGCTTTCTTT. The encoded protein is CASSILGQEAFF. J is TRBJ1-1 and V is TRBV7-9; TRBD1 might be the D (6 bases). Germline CDR1 and CDR2: SEHNR and FQNEAQ (reference sequence). V was pared by 5 bases and J by 8 bases, with 12 bases between. The CDR3 consists of 12 residues. Full variable domain (rest looked up from reference TRBV7-9 and TRBJ1-1): DTGVSQNPRHKITKRGQNVTFRCDPISEHNRLYWYRQTLGQGPEFLTYFQNEAQLEKSRLLSDRFSAERPKGSFSTLEIQRTEQGDSAMYLCASSILGQEAFFGQGTRLTVV.

The chain carries TRBV2 and TRBJ2-7, with D unresolved. The CDR3 consists of 12 residues. Trimming removed 7 bases from V and 2 bases from J, with 9 bases in between. Germline V gene data show CDR1 as SNHLY and CDR2 as FYNNEI. In DNA form, the CDR3 reads TGTGCCAGCACCATGGAGCCCTACGAGCAGTACTTC. It codes for CASTMEPYEQYF.

The J gene is TRBJ2-1, the V gene TRBV5-1; the match to TRBD1 covers 8 bases. CDR1 is SGHRS and CDR2 is YFSETQ in the germline V gene. This CDR3 has 15 amino acids. V lost 2 bases, J lost 2 bases, and 3 bases stayed unmatched. The CDR3 nucleotides are TGCGCCAGCAGCTTCTTCAGGGGGCCCTACAATGAGCAGTTCTTC. As protein: CASSFFRGPYNEQFF.

The chain employs TRBV30 and TRBJ2-7, with 7 bases matching TRBD1. The germline V gene encodes CDR1 GTSNPN and CDR2 SVGIG (reference sequence). Trimming at V came to 2 bases and at J to 2 bases, leaving 6 bases not matched to a gene. The CDR3 is made up of 14 amino acids. The CDR3 loop is CAWSSRQGPYEQYF. The CDR3 nucleotides are TGTGCCTGGAGTAGTAGACAGGGACCCTACGAGCAGTACTTC. The whole variable domain, filled in from reference TRBV30 and TRBJ2-7, reads SQTIHQWPATLVQPVGSPLSLECTVEGTSNPNLYWYRQAAGRGLQLLFYSVGIGQISSEVPQNLSASRPQDRQFILSSKKLLLSDSGFYLCAWSSRQGPYEQYFGPGTRLTVT.

The chain has TRBV6-6 and TRBJ2-1; perhaps TRBD1 as D (6 bases). The CDR3 has 19 amino acids. Looked up from germline, CDR1 is MNHNY and CDR2 is SVGAGI (reference sequence). Trimming pared 5 bases from V and 7 bases from J, leaving 30 bases between. CDR3 sequence reads: CASSRSAYTGPRALNEQFF. CDR3 coding DNA: TGTGCCAGCAGTCGATCCGCCTACACAGGGCCAAGGGCCCTAAATGAGCAGTTCTTC.

The chain has TRBV7-2 and TRBJ2-5; 11 bases are a match to TRBD1. Germline values: CDR1 SGHTA, CDR2 FQGNSA. The CDR3 has 15 amino acids. V was pared by 5 bases and J by 5 bases, with 7 bases of the junction left unmatched. The CDR3 reads CASSAGTGGGETQYF. The DNA of the CDR3 is TGTGCCAGCAGCGCCGGGACAGGGGGAGGGGAGACCCAGTACTTC.

This rearrangement joins TRBV6-5 to TRBJ1-1, with 9 positions matching TRBD1. Germline V gives CDR1 MNHEY, CDR2 SVGAGI. This CDR3 is 14 amino acids long. V lost 6 bases to trimming and J lost 3 bases; unmatched junction nucleotides: 5. The CDR3 protein is CASRSRDRDTEAFF. In DNA, the CDR3 is TGTGCCAGCAGGTCCCGGGACAGGGACACTGAAGCTTTCTTT.

This rearrangement joins TRBV7-9 to TRBJ1-1; 9 bases fit TRBD1. V was clipped by 5 bases and J by 6 bases; unmatched bases: 7. The CDR3 sequence is 14 residues long. Per the germline V gene, CDR1 is SEHNR and CDR2 is FQNEAQ (reference sequence). CDR3 protein: CASSLGQGKAEAFF. CDR3 sequence (DNA): TGTGCCAGCAGCCTCGGACAGGGGAAGGCTGAAGCTTTCTTT.

The rearrangement uses TRBV7-9 and TRBJ2-3; D perhaps matches TRBD1 (6 bases). Looked up from germline, CDR1 is SEHNR and CDR2 is FQNEAQ (reference sequence). The CDR3 length is 18 residues. The germline V and J ends were trimmed by 1 base and 0 bases, with 17 bases remaining between them. Here the CDR3 reads CASSLDVEGVGSTDTQYF. The CDR3 DNA sequence: TGTGCCAGCAGCTTAGACGTCGAGGGGGTGGGTAGCACAGATACGCAGTATTTT.

The chain combines TRBV5-1 with TRBJ2-3; 11 bases fit TRBD1. This CDR3 spans 18 amino acids. Trimming cost V 2 bases and J 1 base; bases outside gene matches: 9. CDR1 and CDR2 (germline): SGHRS, YFSETQ. CDR3 sequence: CASSFFGTGGEGTDTQYF. DNA for the CDR3: TGCGCCAGCAGCTTTTTCGGGACAGGGGGTGAGGGCACAGATACGCAGTATTTT.

V usage is TRBV5-4 and J usage is TRBJ2-2; 7 bases are a match to TRBD2. V was pared by 10 bases and J by 7 bases, with 10 bases of the junction left unmatched. CDR1 is SGHNT and CDR2 is YYREEE in the germline V gene (reference sequence). The CDR3 spans 13 residues. The CDR3 is CAAGGGSVGELFF. The CDR3 DNA sequence: TGTGCCGCTGGGGGAGGGTCAGTCGGGGAGCTGTTTTTT.

This chain connects TRBV5-1 to TRBJ2-2; D may be TRBD2 (7 bases). CDR3 size: 17 residues. V was clipped by 0 bases and J by 7 bases, with 19 bases between them. Germline-derived CDR1 and CDR2 are SGHRS and YFSETQ. The CDR3 nucleotides read TGCGCCAGCAGCTTGGCCTGGGGGGGCCAGTCTATCGGGGAGCTGTTTTTT. Translated: CASSLAWGGQSIGELFF.

The chain has TRBV29-1 and TRBJ1-4; D may be TRBD1 (6 bases). V gave up 1 base and J gave up 10 bases, with 13 bases separating them. The CDR3 contains 13 residues. Germline CDR1 reads SQVTM; CDR2 reads ANQGSEA. In nucleotides, the CDR3 is TGCAGCGTTGAAGGGGCAGGGGTAGGAAAACTGTTTTTT. Translation: CSVEGAGVGKLFF.